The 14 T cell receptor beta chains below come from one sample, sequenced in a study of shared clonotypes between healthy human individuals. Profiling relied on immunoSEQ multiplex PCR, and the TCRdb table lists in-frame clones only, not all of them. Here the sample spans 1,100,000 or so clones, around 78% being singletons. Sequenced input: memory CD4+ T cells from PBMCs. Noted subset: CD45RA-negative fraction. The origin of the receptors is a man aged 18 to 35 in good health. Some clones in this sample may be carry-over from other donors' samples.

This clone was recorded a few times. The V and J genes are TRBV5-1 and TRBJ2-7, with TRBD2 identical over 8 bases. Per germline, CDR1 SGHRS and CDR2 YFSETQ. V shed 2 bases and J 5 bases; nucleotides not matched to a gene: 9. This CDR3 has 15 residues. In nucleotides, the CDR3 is TGCGCCAGCAGCTTTAACCCATGGCGGGAGGACGAGCAGTACTTC. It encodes CASSFNPWREDEQYF.

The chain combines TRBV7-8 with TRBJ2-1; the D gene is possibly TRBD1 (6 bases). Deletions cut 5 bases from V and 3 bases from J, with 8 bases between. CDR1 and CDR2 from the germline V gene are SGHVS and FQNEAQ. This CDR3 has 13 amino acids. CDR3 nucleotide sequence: TGTGCCAGCAGCCTGGGACACTACAATGAGCAGTTCTTC. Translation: CASSLGHYNEQFF.

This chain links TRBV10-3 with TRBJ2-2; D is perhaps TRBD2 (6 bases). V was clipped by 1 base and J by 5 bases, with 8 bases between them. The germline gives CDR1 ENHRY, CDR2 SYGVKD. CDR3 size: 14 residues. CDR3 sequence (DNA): TGTGCCATCAGTGAGTTAGCGGAGACCGGGGAGCTGTTTTTT. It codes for CAISELAETGELFF.

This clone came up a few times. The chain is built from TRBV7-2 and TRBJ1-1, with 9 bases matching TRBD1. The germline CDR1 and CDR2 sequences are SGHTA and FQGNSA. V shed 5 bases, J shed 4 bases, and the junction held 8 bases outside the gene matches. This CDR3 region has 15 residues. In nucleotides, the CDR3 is TGTGCCAGCAGCCGACCAACAGGGGGCGGCACTGAAGCTTTCTTT. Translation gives CASSRPTGGGTEAFF.

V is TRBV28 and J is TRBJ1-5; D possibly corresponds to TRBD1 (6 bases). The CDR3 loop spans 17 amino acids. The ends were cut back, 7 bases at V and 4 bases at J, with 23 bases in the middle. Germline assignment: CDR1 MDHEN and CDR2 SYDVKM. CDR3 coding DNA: TGTGCCAGCACCAAAAGGGGGGGGCCAAGGGCAAATCAGCCCCAGCATTTT. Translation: CASTKRGGPRANQPQHF. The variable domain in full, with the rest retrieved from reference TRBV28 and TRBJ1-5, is DVKVTQSSRYLVKRTGEKVFLECVQDMDHENMFWYRQDPGLGLRLIYFSYDVKMKEKGDIPEGYSVSREKKERFSLILESASTNQTSMYLCASTKRGGPRANQPQHFGDGTRLSIL.

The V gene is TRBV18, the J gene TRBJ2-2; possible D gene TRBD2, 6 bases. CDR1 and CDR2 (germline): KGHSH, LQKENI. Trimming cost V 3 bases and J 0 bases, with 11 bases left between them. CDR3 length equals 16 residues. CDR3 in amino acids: CASSPLDYSNTGELFF. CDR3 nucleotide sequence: TGTGCCAGCTCACCCCTGGACTACTCGAACACCGGGGAGCTGTTTTTT.

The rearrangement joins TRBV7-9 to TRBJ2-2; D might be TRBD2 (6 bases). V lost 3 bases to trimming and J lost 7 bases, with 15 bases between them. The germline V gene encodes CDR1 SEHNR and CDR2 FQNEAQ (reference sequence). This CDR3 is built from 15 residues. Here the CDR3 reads CASSFVSGDIGELFF. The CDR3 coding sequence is TGTGCCAGCAGCTTCGTATCGGGAGATATCGGGGAGCTGTTTTTT.

The CDR3 loop reads CASSLGGIAHQPQHF. CDR3 coding DNA: TGTGCCAGCAGCTTAGGTGGCATCGCCCATCAGCCCCAGCATTTT. V is TRBV7-9 and J is TRBJ1-5; D remains unclear. The CDR3 contains 15 residues. V lost 1 base and J 5 bases, leaving 12 bases between the germline ends. Germline CDR1 and CDR2: SEHNR and FQNEAQ (reference sequence).

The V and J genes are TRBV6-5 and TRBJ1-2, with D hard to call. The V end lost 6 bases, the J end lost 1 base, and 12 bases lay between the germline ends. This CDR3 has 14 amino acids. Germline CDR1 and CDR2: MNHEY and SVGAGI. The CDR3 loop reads CASSRKGGNYGYTF. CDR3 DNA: TGTGCCAGCAGCCGCAAAGGCGGTAACTATGGCTACACCTTC.

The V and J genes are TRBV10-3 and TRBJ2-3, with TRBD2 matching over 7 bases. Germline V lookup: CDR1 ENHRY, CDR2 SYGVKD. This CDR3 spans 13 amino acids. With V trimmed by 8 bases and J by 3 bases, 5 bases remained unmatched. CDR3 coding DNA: TGTGCCATCGCTCGGCGGGAGACAGATACGCAGTATTTT. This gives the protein CAIARRETDTQYF.

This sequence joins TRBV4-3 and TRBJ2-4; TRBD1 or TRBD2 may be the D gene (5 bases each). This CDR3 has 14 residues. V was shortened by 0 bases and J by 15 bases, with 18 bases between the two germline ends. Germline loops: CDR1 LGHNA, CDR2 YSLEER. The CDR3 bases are TGCGCCAGCAGCCAAGATTACGGGCAGGGAGTGCGGTACTTC. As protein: CASSQDYGQGVRYF.

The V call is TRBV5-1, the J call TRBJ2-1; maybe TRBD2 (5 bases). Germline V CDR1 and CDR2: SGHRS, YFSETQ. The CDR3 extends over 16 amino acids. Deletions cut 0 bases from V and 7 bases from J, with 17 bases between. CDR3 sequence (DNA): TGCGCCAGCAGCTTGGCCGGGGAGTTAGTAAGGAATGAGCAGTTCTTC. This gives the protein CASSLAGELVRNEQFF.

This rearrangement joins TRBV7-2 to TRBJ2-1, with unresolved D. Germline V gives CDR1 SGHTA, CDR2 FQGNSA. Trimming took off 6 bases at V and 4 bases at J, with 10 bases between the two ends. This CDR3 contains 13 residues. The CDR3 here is CASRTAAYNEQFF. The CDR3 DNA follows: TGTGCCAGCAGAACAGCCGCGTACAATGAGCAGTTCTTC.

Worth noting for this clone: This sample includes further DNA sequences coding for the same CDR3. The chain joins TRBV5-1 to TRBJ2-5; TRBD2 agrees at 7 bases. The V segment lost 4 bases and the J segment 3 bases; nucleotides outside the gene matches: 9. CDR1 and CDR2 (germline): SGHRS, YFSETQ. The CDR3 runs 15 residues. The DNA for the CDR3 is TGCGCCAGCAGCCAGGGAGGGACCCGCGAAGAGACCCAGTACTTC. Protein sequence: CASSQGGTREETQYF.